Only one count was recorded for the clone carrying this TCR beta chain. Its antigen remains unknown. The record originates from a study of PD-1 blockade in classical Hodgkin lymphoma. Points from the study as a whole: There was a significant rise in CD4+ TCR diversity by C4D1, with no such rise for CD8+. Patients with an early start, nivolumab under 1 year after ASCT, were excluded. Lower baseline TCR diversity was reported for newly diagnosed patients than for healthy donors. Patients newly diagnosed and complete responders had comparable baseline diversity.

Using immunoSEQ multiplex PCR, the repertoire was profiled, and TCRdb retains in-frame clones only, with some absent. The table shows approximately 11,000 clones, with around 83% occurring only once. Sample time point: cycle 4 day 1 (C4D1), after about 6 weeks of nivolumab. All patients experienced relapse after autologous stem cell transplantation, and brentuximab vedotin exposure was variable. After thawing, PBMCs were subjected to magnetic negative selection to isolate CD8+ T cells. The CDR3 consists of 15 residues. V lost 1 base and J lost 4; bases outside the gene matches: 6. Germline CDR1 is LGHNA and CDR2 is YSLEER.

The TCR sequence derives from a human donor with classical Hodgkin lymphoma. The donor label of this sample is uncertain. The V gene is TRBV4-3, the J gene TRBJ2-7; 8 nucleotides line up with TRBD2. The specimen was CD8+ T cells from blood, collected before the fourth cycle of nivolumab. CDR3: CASSQVGTSGYEQYF. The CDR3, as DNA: TGCGCCAGCAGCCAAGTGGGGACTAGTGGTTACGAGCAGTACTTC.